There are many counts of the clone carrying this T cell receptor (beta chain). These data come from a study of T cells in Graves' hyperthyroidism and ophthalmopathy. Trimming cost V 4 bases and J 7 bases, with 25 bases left between them. CDR1 is DFQATT, CDR2 SNEGSKA, per germline (reference sequence). The CDR3 covers 16 residues. Amplified regions were TCR beta CDR3 sequences from RNA transcripts. During a first-round RT-PCR of the TCR CDR3, the HTBI primer set was used. TCRdb recomputed calls from the multiplex PCR reads with MiXCR, one row per CDR3 protein. The sample consists of about 270,000 distinct CDR3 sequences, 12% to 15% of them appearing once.

This clonotype was sampled from a woman aged 45-65 years with Graves' hyperthyroidism that later progressed to Graves' ophthalmopathy. The material sequenced was blood. The chain joins TRBV20-1 to TRBJ1-2, with a weak D call TRBD1 (5 bases). Written as DNA, the CDR3 is TGCAGTGCTAATAGTCGGGCAGGGAGCGAATTGGGTGGCTACACCTTC. Amino acids: CSANSRAGSELGGYTF.